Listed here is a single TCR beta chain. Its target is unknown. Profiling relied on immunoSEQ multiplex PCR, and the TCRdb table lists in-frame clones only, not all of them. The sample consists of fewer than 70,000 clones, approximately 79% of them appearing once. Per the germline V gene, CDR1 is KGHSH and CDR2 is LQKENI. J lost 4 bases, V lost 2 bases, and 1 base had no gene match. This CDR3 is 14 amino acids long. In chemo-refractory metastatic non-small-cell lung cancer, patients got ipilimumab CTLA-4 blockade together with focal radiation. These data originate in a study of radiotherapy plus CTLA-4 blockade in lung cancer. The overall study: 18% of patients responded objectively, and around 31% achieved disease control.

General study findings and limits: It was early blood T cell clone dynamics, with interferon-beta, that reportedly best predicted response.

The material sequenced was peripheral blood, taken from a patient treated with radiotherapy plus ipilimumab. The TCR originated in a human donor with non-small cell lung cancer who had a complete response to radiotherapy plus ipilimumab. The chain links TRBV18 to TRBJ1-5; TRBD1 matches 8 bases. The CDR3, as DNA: TGTGCCAGCTCACCAGACAGGGGAAATCAGCCCCAGCATTTT. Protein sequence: CASSPDRGNQPQHF.